This section outlines one T cell receptor beta chain sequence together with its context. The antigen is not known. At one boundary the junction diverges from the germline segment, which might be a read error. This specimen belongs to a study of PD-L1 blockade in urothelial cancer. Study in general: Males with urothelial cancer arising in the bladder constituted about 85% of the roughly 30 patients. T cell content in blood samples showed a median of about 140,000. Blood was evaluated 3 weeks (second dose) and 6 weeks after therapy began.

Clones were read by immunoSEQ multiplex PCR, and TCRdb kept only the in-frame ones, dropping some. Here the sample spans 75,000 to 90,000 clones, roughly 82% being singletons. Study-wide points: Tumor-associated clones in blood expanded more at 3 weeks in durable-benefit patients.

Germline CDR1 is LNHDA and CDR2 is SQIVND (reference sequence). The CDR3 sequence is 14 residues long. Sequencing used PBMCs, obtained around atezolizumab (anti-PD-L1) treatment. The rearrangement links TRBV19 to TRBJ1-5, with TRBD1 identical over 8 bases. The origin of this receptor is a man aged 65 to 79 with urothelial cancer. CDR3 DNA sequence: TGTGCCAGTAGTGTAGACAGGGGCGGCCAGCCCCAGCATTTT. Translating gives CASSVDRGGQPQHF.